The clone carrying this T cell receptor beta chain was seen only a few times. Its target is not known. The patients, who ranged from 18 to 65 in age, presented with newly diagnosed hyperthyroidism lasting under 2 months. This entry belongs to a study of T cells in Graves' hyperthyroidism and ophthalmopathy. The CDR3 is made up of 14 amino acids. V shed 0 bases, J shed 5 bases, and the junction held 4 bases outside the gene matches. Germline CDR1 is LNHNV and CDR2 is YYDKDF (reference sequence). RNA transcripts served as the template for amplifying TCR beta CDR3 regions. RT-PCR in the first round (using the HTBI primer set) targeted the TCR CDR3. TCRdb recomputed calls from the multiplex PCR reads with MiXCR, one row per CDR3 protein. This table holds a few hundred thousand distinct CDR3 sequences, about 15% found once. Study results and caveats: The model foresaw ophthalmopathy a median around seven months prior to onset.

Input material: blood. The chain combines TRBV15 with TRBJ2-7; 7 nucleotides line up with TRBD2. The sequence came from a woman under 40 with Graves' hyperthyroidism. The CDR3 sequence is CATSRDPGGHEQYF. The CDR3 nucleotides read TGTGCCACCAGCAGAGATCCGGGAGGACACGAGCAGTACTTC. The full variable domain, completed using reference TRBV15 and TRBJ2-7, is DAMVIQNPRYQVTQFGKPVTLSCSQTLNHNVMYWYQQKSSQAPKLLFHYYDKDFNNEADTPDNFQSRRPNTSFCFLDIRSPGLGDTAMYLCATSRDPGGHEQYFGPGTRLTVT.